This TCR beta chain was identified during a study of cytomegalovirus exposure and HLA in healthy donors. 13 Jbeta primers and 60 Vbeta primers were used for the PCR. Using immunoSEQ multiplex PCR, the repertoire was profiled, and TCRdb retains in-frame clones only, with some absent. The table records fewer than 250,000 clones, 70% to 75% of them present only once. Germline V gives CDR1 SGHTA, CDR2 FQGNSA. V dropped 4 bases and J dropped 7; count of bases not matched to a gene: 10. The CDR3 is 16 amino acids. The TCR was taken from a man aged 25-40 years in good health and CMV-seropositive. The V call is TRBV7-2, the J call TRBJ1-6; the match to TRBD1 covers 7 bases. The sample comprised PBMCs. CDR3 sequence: CASSYRQGRQNSPLHF. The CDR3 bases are TGTGCCAGCAGCTACAGACAGGGCAGACAAAATTCACCCCTCCACTTT.